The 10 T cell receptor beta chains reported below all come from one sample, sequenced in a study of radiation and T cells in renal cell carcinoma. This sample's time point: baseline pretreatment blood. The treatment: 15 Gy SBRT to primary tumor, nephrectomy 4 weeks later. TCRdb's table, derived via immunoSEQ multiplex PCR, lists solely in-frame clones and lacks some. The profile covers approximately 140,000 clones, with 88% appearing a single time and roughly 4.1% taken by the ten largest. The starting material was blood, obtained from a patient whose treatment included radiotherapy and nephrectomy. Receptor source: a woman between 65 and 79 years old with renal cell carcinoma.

CDR3 loop: CASSLRGGNSPLHF. The CDR3 DNA sequence: TGTGCCAGCAGCTTACGAGGAGGAAATTCACCCCTCCACTTT. The V and J genes are TRBV11-3 and TRBJ1-6; no clear D gene. Germline V gene sequence: CDR1 SGHNT, CDR2 YENEEA. Between the trimmed V and J ends, which lost 2 bases and 7 bases, there was a span of 9 bases. The length of the CDR3 is 14 residues. Full variable domain (outside the CDR3, taken from reference TRBV11-3 and TRBJ1-6): EAGVVQSPRYKIIEKKQPVAFWCNPISGHNTLYWYLQNLGQGPELLIRYENEEAVDDSQLPKDRFSAERLKGVDSTLKIQPAELGDSAVYLCASSLRGGNSPLHFGNGTRLTVT.

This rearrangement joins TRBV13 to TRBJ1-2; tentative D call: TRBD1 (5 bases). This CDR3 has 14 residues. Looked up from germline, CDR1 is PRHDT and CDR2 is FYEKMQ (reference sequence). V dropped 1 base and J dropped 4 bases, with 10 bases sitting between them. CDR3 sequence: CASSLESRAYGYTF. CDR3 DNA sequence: TGTGCCAGCAGCTTAGAATCCAGGGCCTATGGCTACACCTTC.

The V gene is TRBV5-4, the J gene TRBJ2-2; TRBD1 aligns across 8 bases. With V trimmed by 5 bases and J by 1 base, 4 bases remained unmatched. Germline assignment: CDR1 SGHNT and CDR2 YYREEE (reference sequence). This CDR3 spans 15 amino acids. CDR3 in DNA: TGTGCCAGCAGGCACAGGGGGGAGAACACCGGGGAGCTGTTTTTT. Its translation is CASRHRGENTGELFF.

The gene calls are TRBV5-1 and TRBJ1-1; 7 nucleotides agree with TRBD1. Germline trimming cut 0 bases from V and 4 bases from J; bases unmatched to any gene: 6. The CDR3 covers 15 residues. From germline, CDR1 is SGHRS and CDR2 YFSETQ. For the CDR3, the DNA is TGCGCCAGCAGCTTGGAAGGGCAGGGGGGCACTGAAGCTTTCTTT. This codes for CASSLEGQGGTEAFF.

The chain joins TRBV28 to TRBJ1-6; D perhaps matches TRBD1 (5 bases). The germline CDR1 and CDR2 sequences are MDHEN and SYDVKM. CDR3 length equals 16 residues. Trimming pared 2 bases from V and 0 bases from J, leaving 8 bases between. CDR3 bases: TGTGCCAGCAGTTTAGGGGGGGGCTCCTATAATTCACCCCTCCACTTT. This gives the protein CASSLGGGSYNSPLHF.

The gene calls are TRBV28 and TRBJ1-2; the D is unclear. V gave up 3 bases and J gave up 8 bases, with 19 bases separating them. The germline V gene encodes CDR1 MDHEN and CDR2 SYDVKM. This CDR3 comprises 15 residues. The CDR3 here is CASSLRPGPQEGYTF. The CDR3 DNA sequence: TGTGCCAGCAGTTTGCGTCCCGGGCCTCAGGAGGGCTACACCTTC.

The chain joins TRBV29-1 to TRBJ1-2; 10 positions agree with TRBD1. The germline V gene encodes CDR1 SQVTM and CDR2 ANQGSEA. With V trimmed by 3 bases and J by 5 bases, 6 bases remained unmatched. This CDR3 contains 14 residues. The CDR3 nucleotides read TGCAGCGTTGAGTTGACAGGGGGCGGGTATGGCTACACCTTC. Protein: CSVELTGGGYGYTF.

The CDR3 sequence: CASSQDQQPTNEKLFF. Written as DNA, the CDR3 is TGCGCCAGCAGCCAAGATCAGCAGCCAACTAATGAAAAACTGTTTTTT. The genes are TRBV4-3 and TRBJ1-4; no reliable D call. This CDR3 region has 16 residues. Germline values: CDR1 LGHNA, CDR2 YSLEER. V lost 0 bases to trimming and J lost 0 bases, with 8 bases between them.

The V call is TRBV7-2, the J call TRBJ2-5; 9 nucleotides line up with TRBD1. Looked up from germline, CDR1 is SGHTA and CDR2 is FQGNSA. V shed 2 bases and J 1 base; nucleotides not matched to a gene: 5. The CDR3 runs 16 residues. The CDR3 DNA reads TGTGCCAGCAGCTTAACCACAGGGGGCGGCCAAGAGACCCAGTACTTC. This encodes CASSLTTGGGQETQYF. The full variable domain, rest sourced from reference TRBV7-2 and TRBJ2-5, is GAGVSQSPSNKVTEKGKDVELRCDPISGHTALYWYRQSLGQGLEFLIYFQGNSAPDKSGLPSDRFSAERTGGSVSTLTIQRTQQEDSAVYLCASSLTTGGGQETQYFGPGTRLLVL.

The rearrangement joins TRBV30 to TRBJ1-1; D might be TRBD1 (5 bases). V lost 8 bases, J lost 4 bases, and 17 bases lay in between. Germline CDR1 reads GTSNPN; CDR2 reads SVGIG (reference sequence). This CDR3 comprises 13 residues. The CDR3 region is CAGRQRAGTEAFF. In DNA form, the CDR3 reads TGTGCCGGACGACAGAGGGCGGGCACTGAAGCTTTCTTT.